This is a list of T cell receptor beta chains from one sample in a study of blood T cell dynamics during melanoma immunotherapy. Produced via immunoSEQ multiplex PCR; TCRdb's table is partial and in-frame only. The sample has under 15,000 clones; under 95% are singletons. The sample was effector memory CD8+ T cells from blood, taken from a patient treated with checkpoint blockade. These receptors were taken from a human donor with melanoma. The CDR3 runs from the conserved cysteine through the conserved F or W. The D gene is left open where the match is weak. Clone size is not always given. Where it is, it says once, few, many or a class for expanded clones.

CDR3 length	D gene	V gene	J gene	clone size	CDR3 protein	CDR3 DNA
14	TRBD1	TRBV7-9	TRBJ2-7	NA	CASSFEGAVSEQYF	TGTGCCAGCAGCTTTGAGGGGGCTGTAAGCGAGCAGTACTTC
13	NA	TRBV6-9	TRBJ1-5	NA	CASSPNSNQPQHF	TGTGCCAGCAGCCCCAATAGCAATCAGCCCCAGCATTTT
13	NA	TRBV19	TRBJ1-3	NA	CASSDSTGNTIYF	TGTGCCAGTAGTGACAGTACTGGAAACACCATATATTTT
13	TRBD1	TRBV19	TRBJ2-7	few	CASSTSTGVEQYF	TGTGCCAGTAGTACCTCGACAGGGGTCGAGCAGTACTTC
14	NA	TRBV12-5	TRBJ2-3	NA	CASGPMTGADTQYF	TGTGCTAGTGGTCCGATGACAGGTGCAGATACGCAGTATTTT
14	NA	TRBV15	TRBJ2-7	few	CATSSVTATYEQYF	TGTGCCACCAGCAGTGTGACAGCTACCTACGAGCAGTACTTC
14	NA	TRBV2	TRBJ1-3	NA	CASSGQYSGNTIYF	TGTGCCAGCAGTGGTCAGTACTCTGGAAACACCATATATTTT
14	TRBD1	TRBV4-3	TRBJ2-7	once	CASSQDRGLYEQYF	TGCGCCAGCAGCCAAGACAGGGGGCTATACGAGCAGTACTTC
12	NA	TRBV28	TRBJ1-2	NA	CASTRTDYGYTF	TGTGCCAGTACCCGGACGGATTATGGCTACACCTTC
14	TRBD1	TRBV2	TRBJ1-1	NA	CASSTGQGVTEAFF	TGTGCCAGCAGTACGGGACAGGGGGTGACTGAAGCTTTCTTT